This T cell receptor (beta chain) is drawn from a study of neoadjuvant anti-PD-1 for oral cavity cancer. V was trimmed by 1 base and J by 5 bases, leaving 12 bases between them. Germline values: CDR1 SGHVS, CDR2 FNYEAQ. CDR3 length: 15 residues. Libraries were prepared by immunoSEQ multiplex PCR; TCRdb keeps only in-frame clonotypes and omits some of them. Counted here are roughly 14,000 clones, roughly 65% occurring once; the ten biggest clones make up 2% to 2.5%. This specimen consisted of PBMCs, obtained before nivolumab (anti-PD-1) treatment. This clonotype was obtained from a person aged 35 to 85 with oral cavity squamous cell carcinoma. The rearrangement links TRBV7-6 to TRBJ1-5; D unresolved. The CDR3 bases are TGTGCCAGCAGCTTAGGTGAAGGACGGCATCAGCCCCAGCATTTT. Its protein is CASSLGEGRHQPQHF.